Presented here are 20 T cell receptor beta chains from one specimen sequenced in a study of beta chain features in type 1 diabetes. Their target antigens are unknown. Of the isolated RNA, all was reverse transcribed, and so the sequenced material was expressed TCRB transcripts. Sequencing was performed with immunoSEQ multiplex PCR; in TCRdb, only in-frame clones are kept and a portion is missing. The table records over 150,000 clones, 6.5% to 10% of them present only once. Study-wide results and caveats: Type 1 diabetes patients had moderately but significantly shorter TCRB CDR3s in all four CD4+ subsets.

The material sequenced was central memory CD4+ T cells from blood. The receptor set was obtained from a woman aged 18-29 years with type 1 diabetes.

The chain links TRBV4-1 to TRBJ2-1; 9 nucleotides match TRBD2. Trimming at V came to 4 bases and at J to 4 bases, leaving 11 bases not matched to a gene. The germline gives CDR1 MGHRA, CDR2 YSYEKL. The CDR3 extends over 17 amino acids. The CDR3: CASSRRGGGGEYNEQFF. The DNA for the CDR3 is TGCGCCAGCAGCCGGCGGGGGGGCGGGGGTGAATACAATGAGCAGTTCTTC.

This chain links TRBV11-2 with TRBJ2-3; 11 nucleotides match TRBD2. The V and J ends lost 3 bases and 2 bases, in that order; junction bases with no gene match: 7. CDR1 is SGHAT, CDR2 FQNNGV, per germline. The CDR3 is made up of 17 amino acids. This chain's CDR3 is CASSFGLAGGFTDTQYF. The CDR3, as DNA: TGTGCCAGCAGCTTTGGGCTAGCGGGGGGATTCACAGATACGCAGTATTTT.

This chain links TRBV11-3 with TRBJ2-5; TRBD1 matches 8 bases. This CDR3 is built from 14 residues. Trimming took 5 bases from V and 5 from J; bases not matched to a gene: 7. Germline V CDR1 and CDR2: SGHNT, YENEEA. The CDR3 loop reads CASSPRTGIETQYF. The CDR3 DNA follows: TGTGCCAGCAGCCCACGGACAGGGATCGAGACCCAGTACTTC.

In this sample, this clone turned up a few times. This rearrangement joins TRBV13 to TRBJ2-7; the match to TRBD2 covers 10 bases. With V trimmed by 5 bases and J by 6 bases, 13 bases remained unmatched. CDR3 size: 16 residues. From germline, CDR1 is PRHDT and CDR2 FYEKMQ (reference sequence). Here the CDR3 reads CASSRRLLAGGAEQYF. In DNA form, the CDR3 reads TGTGCCAGCAGCCGGAGATTATTAGCGGGGGGCGCCGAGCAGTACTTC.

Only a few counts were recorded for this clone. CDR3 protein: CASSQDRASGVTSYEQYF. The CDR3 coding sequence is TGCGCCAGCAGCCAAGATAGGGCTAGCGGGGTTACTTCCTACGAGCAGTACTTC. The chain is built from TRBV4-3 and TRBJ2-7, with 9 bases lining up with TRBD2. Germline values: CDR1 LGHNA, CDR2 YSLEER. Germline trimming cut 0 bases from V and 1 base from J; bases unmatched to any gene: 10. CDR3 length equals 18 residues.

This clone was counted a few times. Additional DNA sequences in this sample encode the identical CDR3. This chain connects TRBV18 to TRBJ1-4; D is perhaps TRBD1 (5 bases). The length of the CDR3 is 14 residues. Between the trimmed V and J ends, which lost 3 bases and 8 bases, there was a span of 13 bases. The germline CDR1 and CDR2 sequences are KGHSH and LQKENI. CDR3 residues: CASSPSRGNEKLFF. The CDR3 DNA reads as TGTGCCAGCTCACCTTCAAGGGGCAACGAAAAACTGTTTTTT.

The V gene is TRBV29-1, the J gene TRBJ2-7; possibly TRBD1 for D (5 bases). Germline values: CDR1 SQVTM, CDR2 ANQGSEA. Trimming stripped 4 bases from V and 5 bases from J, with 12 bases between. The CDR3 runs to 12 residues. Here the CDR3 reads CSVGTGVHEQYF. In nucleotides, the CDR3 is TGCAGCGTTGGAACAGGCGTCCACGAGCAGTACTTC.

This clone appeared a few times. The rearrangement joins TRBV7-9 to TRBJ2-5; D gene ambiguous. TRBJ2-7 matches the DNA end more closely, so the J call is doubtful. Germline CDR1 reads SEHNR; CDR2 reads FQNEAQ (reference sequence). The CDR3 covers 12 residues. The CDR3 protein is CASSLDLGEQYF. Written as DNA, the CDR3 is TGTGCCAGCAGCTTAGATTTGGGCGAGCAGTACTTC.

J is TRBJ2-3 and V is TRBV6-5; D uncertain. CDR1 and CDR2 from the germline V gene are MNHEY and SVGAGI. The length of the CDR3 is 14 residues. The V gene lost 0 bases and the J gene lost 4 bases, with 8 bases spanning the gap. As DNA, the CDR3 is TGTGCCAGCAGTTACTCGAAGCCTCCAGATACGCAGTATTTT. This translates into CASSYSKPPDTQYF.

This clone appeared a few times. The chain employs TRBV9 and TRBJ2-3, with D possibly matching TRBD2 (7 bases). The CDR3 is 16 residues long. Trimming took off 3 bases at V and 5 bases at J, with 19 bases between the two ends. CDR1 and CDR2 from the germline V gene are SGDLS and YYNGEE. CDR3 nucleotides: TGTGCCAGCAGCGCCCTGTTGCGGGGGCCGGGAGATACGCAGTATTTT. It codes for CASSALLRGPGDTQYF. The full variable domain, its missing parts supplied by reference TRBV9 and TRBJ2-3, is DSGVTQTPKHLITATGQRVTLRCSPRSGDLSVYWYQQSLDQGLQFLIQYYNGEERAKGNILERFSAQQFPDLHSELNLSSLELGDSALYFCASSALLRGPGDTQYFGPGTRLTVL.

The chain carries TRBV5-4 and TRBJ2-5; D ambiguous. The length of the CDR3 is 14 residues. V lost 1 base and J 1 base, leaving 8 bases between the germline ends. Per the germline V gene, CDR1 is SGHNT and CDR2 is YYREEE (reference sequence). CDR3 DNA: TGTGCCAGCAGCTTGAGTCAGATCCAAGAGACCCAGTACTTC. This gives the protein CASSLSQIQETQYF.

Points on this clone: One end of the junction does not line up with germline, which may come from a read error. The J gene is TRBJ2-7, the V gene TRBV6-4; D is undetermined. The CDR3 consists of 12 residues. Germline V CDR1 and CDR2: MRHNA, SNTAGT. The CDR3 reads CASSYSVGLPVF. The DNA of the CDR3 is TGTGCCAGCAGTTACTCCGTCGGTCTCCCTGTCTTC.

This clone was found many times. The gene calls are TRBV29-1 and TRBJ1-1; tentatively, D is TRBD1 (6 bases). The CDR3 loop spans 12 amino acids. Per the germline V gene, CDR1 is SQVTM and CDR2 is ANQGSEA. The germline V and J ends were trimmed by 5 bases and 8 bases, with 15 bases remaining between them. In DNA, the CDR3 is TGCAGCGTTCGACCAGGGGCAGGGGAAGCTTTCTTT. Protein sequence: CSVRPGAGEAFF.

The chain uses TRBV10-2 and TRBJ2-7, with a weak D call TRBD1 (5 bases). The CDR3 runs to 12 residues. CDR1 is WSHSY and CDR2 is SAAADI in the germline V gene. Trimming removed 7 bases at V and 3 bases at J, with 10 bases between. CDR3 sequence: CASTSDSYEQYF. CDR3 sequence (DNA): TGCGCCAGCACGAGTGACAGCTACGAGCAGTACTTC.

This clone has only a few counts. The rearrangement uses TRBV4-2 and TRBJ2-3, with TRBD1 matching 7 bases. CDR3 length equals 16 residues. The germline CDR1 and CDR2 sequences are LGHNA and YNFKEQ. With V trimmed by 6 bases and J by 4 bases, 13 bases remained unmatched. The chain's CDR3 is CASRVRGGSIADTQYF. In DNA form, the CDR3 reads TGTGCCAGCAGGGTGAGAGGGGGCTCAATTGCAGATACGCAGTATTTT.

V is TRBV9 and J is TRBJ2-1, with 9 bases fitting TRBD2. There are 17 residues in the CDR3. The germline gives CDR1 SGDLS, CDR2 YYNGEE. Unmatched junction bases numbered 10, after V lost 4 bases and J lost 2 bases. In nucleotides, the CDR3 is TGTGCCAGCAGCCGAATGGCCGCGGGAGGGACCTACAATGAGCAGTTCTTC. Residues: CASSRMAAGGTYNEQFF. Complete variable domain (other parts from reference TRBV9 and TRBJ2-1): DSGVTQTPKHLITATGQRVTLRCSPRSGDLSVYWYQQSLDQGLQFLIQYYNGEERAKGNILERFSAQQFPDLHSELNLSSLELGDSALYFCASSRMAAGGTYNEQFFGPGTRLTVL.

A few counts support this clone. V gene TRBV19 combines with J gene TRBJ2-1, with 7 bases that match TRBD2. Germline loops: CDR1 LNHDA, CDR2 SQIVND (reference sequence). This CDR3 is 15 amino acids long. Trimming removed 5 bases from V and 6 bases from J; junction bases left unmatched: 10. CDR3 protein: CASSAPRGLPNEQFF. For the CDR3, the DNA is TGTGCCAGTAGTGCTCCCCGGGGACTACCCAATGAGCAGTTCTTC.

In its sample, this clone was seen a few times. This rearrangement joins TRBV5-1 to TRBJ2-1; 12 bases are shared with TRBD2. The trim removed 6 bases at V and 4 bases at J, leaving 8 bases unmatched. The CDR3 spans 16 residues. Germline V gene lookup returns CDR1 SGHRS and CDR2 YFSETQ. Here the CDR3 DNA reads TGCGCCAGCATGACTAGCGGGGGCCTTACTTACAATGAGCAGTTCTTC. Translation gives CASMTSGGLTYNEQFF.

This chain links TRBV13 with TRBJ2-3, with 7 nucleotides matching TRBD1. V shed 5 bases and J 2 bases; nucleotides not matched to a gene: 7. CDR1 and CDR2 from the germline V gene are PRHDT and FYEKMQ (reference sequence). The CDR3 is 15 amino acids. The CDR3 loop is CASSTRTGHTDTQYF. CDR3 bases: TGTGCCAGCAGCACTAGGACAGGACACACAGATACGCAGTATTTT.

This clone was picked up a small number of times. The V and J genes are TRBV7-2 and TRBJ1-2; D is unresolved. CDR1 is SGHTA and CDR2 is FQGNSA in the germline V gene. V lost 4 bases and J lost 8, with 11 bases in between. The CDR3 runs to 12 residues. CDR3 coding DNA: TGTGCCAGCAGCTATACAGATAGAGGCTACACCTTC. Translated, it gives CASSYTDRGYTF. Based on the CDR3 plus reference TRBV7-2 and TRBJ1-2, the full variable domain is GAGVSQSPSNKVTEKGKDVELRCDPISGHTALYWYRQSLGQGLEFLIYFQGNSAPDKSGLPSDRFSAERTGGSVSTLTIQRTQQEDSAVYLCASSYTDRGYTFGSGTRLTVV.